This TCR beta chain was recorded in a study of molecular identifiers for immune sequencing clone quantification (dated by TCRdb to the late 2010s). Background on the whole study: For a replicate experiment, RNA from roughly 20,000 or 100,000 naive CD8 T cells was divided into five aliquots, and four of the five aliquots were sequenced. This methods study benchmarked molecular-identifier clustering-based TCR repertoire sequencing (MIDCIRS) and TCR RNA copy counting, using CD8 T cells to do so. Here is what the overall study found, with its caveats: Modeling gave about three recovered TCR RNA copies per cell versus approximately 11 by digital PCR, implying around 33% capture efficiency. Highly expanded clone sizes could be underestimated because identical TCR molecules may share a barcode. The naive libraries included spiked-in Jurkat TCR RNA (roughly 11 copies' worth), and this RNA is not part of the donor repertoire. In CMV-specific effector cells, over 98% of molecules were held by clones above 20 RNA copies, whereas under 1% of molecules were held by such clones in naive cells. When barcode sub-clustering was omitted, TCR diversity was inflated by chimeric consensus sequences, with chimeras reaching as high as 47%. Spiked-in Jurkat TCR RNA equivalent to a single cell was reported to be detectable even among 980,000 or so naive CD8 T cells.

A note on this clonotype: It lacks a known antigen. No much larger clone is present one base from it, and per-base qualities are unavailable.

From its cysteine to its phenylalanine, the CDR3 spans 17 amino acids. Of all the DNA, just the CDR3 is kept, 51 bases in frame from base 1. CDR1 and CDR2, looked up from the germline V gene, are LGHNA and YSLEER. V is shortened by 0 bases, J by 0 bases, and the region joining them spans 15 bases. Libraries of naive CD8 T cells were generated from roughly 21,000 to 960,000 sorted cells, with 10%, 30% or 50% of the purified RNA used. Naive CD8 T cells were FACS-sorted as CD8+CD4-CCR7+CD45RA+ on a BD FACSAria II into RLT Plus buffer. Detection sensitivity was tested by spiking Jurkat RNA equal to 9 to 10 TCR copies' worth into samples containing roughly 17,000-1,100,000 naive CD8 T cells. CD8 T cells were enriched with RosetteSep CD8+ T Cell Enrichment Cocktail and Ficoll-Paque, followed by ACK red cell lysis. Library preparation employed PCR. The sequencer listed for this sample is Illumina HiSeq 4000. Preparation of bulk TCR libraries followed a previously described approach, with the TCR primers listed in Table S5. The Qiagen AllPrep DNA/RNA kit was used to purify total RNA. Before any analysis, reads coming from multiple sequencing runs of the same library were combined into one pool. For the original study's pipeline: Reads were retained only if their TCR constant sequence matched exactly, and those retained reads were trimmed to 150 nt and grouped according to their 12-nt molecular barcodes. Within each barcode group, reads were sub-clustered at a 15% Levenshtein threshold, and quality-weighted consensus sequences were built per RNA molecule. Non-functional sequences were excluded, and lower-count sequences lying one edit away from another sequence were also excluded. Barcode sub-clusters with fewer than 20% of the maximum read count were removed, based on fitting two negative binomial distributions. Using fastp at Q25 and MiXCR, TCRdb reprocessed the public reads and kept productive beta chains. Every entry covers one CDR3 protein and lists the most common genes and DNA from its rows. TCRdb's processing, not the study's, gives the V and J calls here. The sample yields about 320,000 distinct CDR3 sequences; roughly a fifth were counted once. The top ten clones comprise 0.81% of the sample.

This sequence originates from a human donor in good health. Some libraries in this study had Jurkat cell RNA spiked in. The chain is made from TRBV4-3 and TRBJ2-7; TRBD2 is perhaps the D gene, given 6 matching bases. The sequenced sample consisted of naive CD8+ T cells from blood, with Jurkat cell RNA spiked in. According to the study, the label for this sample's cell subset or site signals: FACS-sorted CD8+CD4-CCR7+CD45RA+ naive T cells. The sequence in DNA is TGCGCCAGCAGCCAAGATCTGCCGGGAGATAGCTCCTACGAGCAGTACTTC. The translation is CASSQDLPGDSSYEQYF.